This T cell receptor (beta chain) was captured by sequencing in a study of blood T cell repertoires in COVID-19. Original handling: From reference gene primer amplification, estimates of nucleated cell counts were derived. Using immunoSEQ multiplex PCR, the repertoire was profiled, and TCRdb retains in-frame clones only, with some absent. V and J calls and clone size come straight from that table; D and trimming were deduced from the DNA. Among over 120,000 clones listed, approximately 80% were seen once. The CDR3 runs 13 residues. Trimming took 5 bases from V and 4 from J, leaving 9 bases between them. From germline, CDR1 is MNHEY and CDR2 SVGAGI.

Sequencing input: peripheral blood. This TCR was recovered from a human donor in a cohort sampled during active COVID-19. The V call is TRBV6-5, the J call TRBJ1-3; the D gene is possibly TRBD1 (6 bases). The CDR3 loop is CASSKGQGNTIYF. The CDR3 bases are TGTGCCAGCAGTAAGGGACAAGGAAACACCATATATTTT.